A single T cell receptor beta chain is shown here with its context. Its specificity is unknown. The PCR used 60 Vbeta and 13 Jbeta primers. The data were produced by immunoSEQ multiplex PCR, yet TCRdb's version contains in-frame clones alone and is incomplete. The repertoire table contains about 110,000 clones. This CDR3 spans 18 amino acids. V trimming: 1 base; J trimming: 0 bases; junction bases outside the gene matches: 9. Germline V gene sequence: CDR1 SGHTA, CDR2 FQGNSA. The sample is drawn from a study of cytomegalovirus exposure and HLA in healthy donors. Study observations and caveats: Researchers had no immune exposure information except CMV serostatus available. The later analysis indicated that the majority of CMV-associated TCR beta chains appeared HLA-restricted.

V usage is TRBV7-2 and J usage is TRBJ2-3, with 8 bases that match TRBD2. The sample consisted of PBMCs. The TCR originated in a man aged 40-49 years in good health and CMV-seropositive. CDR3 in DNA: TGTGCCAGCAGCTTAGTGGGACTAGGAGTCTCTAGCACAGATACGCAGTATTTT. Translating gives CASSLVGLGVSSTDTQYF. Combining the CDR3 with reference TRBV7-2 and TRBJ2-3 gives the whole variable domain GAGVSQSPSNKVTEKGKDVELRCDPISGHTALYWYRQSLGQGLEFLIYFQGNSAPDKSGLPSDRFSAERTGGSVSTLTIQRTQQEDSAVYLCASSLVGLGVSSTDTQYFGPGTRLTVL.